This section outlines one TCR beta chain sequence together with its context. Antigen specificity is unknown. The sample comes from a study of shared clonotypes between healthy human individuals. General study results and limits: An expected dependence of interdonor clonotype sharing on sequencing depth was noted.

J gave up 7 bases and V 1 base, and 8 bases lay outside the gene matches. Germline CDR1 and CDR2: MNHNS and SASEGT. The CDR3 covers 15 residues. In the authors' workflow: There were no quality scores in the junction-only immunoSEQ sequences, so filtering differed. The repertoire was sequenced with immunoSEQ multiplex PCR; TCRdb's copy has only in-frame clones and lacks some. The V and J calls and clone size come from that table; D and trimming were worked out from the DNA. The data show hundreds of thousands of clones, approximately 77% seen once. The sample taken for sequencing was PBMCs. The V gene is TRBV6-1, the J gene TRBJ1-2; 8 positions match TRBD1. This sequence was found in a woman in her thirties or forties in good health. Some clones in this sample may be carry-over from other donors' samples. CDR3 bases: TGTGCCAGCAGTGAAGAAGGGACAGGAATCTCTGGCTACACCTTC. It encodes CASSEEGTGISGYTF.